This TCR beta chain was captured in a study of blood T cell repertoires in COVID-19. Overall study: The samples span acute and convalescent COVID-19 from the United States, Italy and Spain. Sources were T cells, B-cell-depleted T cells, or PBMCs; the material itself was cDNA or gDNA.

The table came from immunoSEQ multiplex PCR; TCRdb's copy has only in-frame clones and leaves some out. Altogether fewer than 300,000 clones are present, 88% being singletons, with the ten largest covering around 0.8%. V gave up 0 bases and J gave up 4 bases, with 10 bases separating them. The CDR3 length is 15 residues. Germline V lookup: CDR1 LNHDA, CDR2 SQIVND (reference sequence). Sample: peripheral blood. The receptor's source is a woman between 25 and 40 years old with acute or convalescent COVID-19. The V and J genes are TRBV19 and TRBJ1-5; no firm D call. Here the CDR3 reads CASSIDRVGNQPQHF. CDR3 DNA: TGTGCCAGTAGTATAGATAGAGTCGGTAATCAGCCCCAGCATTTT.